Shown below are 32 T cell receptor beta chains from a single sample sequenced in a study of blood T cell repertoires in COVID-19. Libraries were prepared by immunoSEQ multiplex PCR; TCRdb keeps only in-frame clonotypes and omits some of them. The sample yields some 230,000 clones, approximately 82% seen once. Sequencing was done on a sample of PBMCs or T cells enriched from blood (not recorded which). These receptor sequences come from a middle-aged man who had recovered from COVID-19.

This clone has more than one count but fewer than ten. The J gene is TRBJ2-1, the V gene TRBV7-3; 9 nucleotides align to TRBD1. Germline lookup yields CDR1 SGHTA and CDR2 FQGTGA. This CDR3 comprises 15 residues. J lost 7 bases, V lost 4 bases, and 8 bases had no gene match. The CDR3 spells CASSSLPGQGNEQFF. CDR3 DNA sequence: TGTGCCAGCAGCTCACTGCCGGGACAGGGAAATGAGCAGTTCTTC.

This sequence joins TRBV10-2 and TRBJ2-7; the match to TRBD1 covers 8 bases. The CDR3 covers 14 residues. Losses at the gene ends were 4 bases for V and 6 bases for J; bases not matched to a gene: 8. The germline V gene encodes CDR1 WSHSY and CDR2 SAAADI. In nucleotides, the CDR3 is TGCGCCAGCAGTGCCCGGGACAGGACTTCCGAGCAGTACTTC. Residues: CASSARDRTSEQYF.

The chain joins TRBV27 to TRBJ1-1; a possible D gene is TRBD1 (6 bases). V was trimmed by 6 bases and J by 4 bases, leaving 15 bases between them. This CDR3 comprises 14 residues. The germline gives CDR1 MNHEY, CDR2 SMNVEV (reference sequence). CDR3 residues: CASSVRGAGTEAFF. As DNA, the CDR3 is TGTGCCAGCAGCGTTCGGGGGGCGGGCACTGAAGCTTTCTTT.

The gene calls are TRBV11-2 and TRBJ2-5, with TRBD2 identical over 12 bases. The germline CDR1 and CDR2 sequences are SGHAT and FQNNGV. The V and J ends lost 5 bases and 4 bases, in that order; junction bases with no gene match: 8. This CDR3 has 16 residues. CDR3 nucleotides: TGTGCCAGCAGCCGAATACTAGCGGGGGGTCCAGAGACCCAGTACTTC. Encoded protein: CASSRILAGGPETQYF.

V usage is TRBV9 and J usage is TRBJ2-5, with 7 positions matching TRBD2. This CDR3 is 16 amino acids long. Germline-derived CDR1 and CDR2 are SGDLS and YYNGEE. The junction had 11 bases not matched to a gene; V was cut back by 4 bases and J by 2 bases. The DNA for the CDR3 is TGTGCCAGCAGCCCCCCGGGAGGCAGCCGTCAAGAGACCCAGTACTTC. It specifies CASSPPGGSRQETQYF.

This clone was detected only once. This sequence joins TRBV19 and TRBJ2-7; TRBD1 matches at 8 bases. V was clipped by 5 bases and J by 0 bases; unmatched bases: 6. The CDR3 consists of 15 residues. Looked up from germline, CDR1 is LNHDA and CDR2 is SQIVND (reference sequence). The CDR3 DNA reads TGTGCCAGTAGTCCAGGACAGGGCCTCTCCTACGAGCAGTACTTC. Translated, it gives CASSPGQGLSYEQYF.

DNA for the CDR3: TGTGCCACCAGCGCAACCCGGACAGGGTACGAGCAGTACTTC. Amino acid sequence: CATSATRTGYEQYF. The chain couples TRBV15 to TRBJ2-7; 8 positions match TRBD1. CDR1 and CDR2 from the germline V gene are LNHNV and YYDKDF (reference sequence). The CDR3 is 14 residues long. Losses at the gene ends were 5 bases for V and 4 bases for J; bases not matched to a gene: 7.

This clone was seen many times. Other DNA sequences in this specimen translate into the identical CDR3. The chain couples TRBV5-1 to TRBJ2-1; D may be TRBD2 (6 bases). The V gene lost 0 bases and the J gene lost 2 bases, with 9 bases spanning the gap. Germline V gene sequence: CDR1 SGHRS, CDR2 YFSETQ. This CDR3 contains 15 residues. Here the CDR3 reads CASSLELATYNEQFF. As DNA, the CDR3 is TGCGCCAGCAGCTTGGAACTAGCCACCTACAATGAGCAGTTCTTC.

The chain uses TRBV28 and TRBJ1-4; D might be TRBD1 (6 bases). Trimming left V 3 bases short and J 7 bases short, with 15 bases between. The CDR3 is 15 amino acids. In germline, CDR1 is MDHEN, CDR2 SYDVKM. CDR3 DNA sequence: TGTGCCAGCAGTTTCGGCACAGGGCCTACTGAAAAACTGTTTTTT. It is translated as CASSFGTGPTEKLFF. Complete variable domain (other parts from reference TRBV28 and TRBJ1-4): DVKVTQSSRYLVKRTGEKVFLECVQDMDHENMFWYRQDPGLGLRLIYFSYDVKMKEKGDIPEGYSVSREKKERFSLILESASTNQTSMYLCASSFGTGPTEKLFFGSGTQLSVL.

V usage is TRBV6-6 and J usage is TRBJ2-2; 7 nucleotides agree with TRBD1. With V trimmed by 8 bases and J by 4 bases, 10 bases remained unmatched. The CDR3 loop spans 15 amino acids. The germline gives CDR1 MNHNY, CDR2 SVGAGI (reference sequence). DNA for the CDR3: TGTGCCAGCCAAAAGGTCCAGGGGGTCACCGGGGAGCTGTTTTTT. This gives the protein CASQKVQGVTGELFF.

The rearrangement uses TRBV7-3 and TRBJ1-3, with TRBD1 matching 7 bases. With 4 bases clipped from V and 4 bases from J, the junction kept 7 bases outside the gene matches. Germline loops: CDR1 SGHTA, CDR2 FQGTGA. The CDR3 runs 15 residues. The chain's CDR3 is CASSSTQGSGNTIYF. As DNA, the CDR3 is TGTGCCAGCAGCTCCACACAGGGGTCGGGAAACACCATATATTTT.

CDR3 loop: CASPPPGRAATEAFF. The DNA for the CDR3 is TGTGCCAGTCCGCCTCCCGGCAGGGCGGCCACTGAAGCTTTCTTT. The chain joins TRBV19 to TRBJ1-1, with D possibly being TRBD1 (5 bases). V gave up 8 bases and J gave up 4 bases, with 20 bases separating them. This CDR3 comprises 15 residues. Per the germline V gene, CDR1 is LNHDA and CDR2 is SQIVND (reference sequence). Supplemented by reference TRBV19 and TRBJ1-1, the full variable domain reads DGGITQSPKYLFRKEGQNVTLSCEQNLNHDAMYWYRQDPGQGLRLIYYSQIVNDFQKGDIAEGYSVSREKKESFPLTVTSAQKNPTAFYLCASPPPGRAATEAFFGQGTRLTVV.

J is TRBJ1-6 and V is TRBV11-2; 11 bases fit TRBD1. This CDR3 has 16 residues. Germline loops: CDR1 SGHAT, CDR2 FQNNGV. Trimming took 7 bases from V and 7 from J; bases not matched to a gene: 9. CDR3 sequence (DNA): TGTGCCAGCAAAACCCCGGGACAGGGGGGGAATTCACCCCTCCACTTT. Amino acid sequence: CASKTPGQGGNSPLHF.

CDR3 residues: CASSLNRENTEAFF. The CDR3 coding sequence is TGTGCCAGCAGCTTGAACAGAGAGAACACTGAAGCTTTCTTT. The chain carries TRBV5-8 and TRBJ1-1; D ambiguous. CDR3 length: 14 amino acids. The V end was cut by 1 base, the J end by 1 base, with 8 bases between. Germline CDR1 is SGHTS and CDR2 is YDEGEE.

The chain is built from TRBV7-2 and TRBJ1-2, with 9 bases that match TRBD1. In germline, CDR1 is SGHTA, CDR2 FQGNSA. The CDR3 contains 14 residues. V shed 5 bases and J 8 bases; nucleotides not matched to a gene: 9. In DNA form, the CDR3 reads TGTGCCAGCAGCCCCGGACAGGGGATGGGGGGCTACACCTTC. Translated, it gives CASSPGQGMGGYTF. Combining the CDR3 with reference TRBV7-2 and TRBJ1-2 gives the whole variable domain GAGVSQSPSNKVTEKGKDVELRCDPISGHTALYWYRQSLGQGLEFLIYFQGNSAPDKSGLPSDRFSAERTGGSVSTLTIQRTQQEDSAVYLCASSPGQGMGGYTFGSGTRLTVV.

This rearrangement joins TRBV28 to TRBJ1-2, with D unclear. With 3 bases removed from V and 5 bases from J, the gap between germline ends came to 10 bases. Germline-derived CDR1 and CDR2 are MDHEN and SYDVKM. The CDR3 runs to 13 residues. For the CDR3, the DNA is TGTGCCAGCAGTTTGATAGGCGGTTATGGCTACACCTTC. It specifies CASSLIGGYGYTF.

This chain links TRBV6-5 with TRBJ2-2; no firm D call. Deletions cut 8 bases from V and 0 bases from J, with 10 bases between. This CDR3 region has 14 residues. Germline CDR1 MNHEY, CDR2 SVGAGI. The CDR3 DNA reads TGTGCCAGCGTTCAGGCGCCGAACACCGGGGAGCTGTTTTTT. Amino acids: CASVQAPNTGELFF.

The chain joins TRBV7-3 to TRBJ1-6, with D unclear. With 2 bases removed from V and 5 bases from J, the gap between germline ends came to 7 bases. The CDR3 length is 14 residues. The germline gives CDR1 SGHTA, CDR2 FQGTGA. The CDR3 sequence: CASSLFGNNSPLHF. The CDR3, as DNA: TGTGCCAGCAGCTTATTTGGCAATAATTCACCCCTCCACTTT.

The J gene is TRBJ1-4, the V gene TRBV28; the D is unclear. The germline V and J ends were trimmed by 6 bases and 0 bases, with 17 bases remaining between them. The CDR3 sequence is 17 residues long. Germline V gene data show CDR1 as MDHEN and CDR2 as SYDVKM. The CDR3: CASSSEISVATNEKLFF. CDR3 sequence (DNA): TGTGCCAGCAGCTCCGAGATTTCGGTTGCAACTAATGAAAAACTGTTTTTT.

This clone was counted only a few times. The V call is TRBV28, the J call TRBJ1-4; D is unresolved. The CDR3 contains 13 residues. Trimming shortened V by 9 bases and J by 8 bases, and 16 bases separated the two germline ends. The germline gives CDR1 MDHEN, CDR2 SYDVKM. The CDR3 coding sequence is TGTGCCAGGGACGGACGGGGAGGGGAAAAACTGTTTTTT. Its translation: CARDGRGGEKLFF.

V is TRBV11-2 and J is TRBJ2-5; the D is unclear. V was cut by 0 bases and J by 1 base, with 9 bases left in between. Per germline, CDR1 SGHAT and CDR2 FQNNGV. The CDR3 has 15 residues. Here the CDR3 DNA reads TGTGCCAGCAGCTTAGATGCGCAGGTCCAAGAGACCCAGTACTTC. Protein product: CASSLDAQVQETQYF.

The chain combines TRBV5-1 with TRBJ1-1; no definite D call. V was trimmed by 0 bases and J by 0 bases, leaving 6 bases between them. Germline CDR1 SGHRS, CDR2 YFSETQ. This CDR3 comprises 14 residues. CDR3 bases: TGCGCCAGCAGCTTGGGCGATTTGAACACTGAAGCTTTCTTT. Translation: CASSLGDLNTEAFF. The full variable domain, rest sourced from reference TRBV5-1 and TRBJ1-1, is KAGVTQTPRYLIKTRGQQVTLSCSPISGHRSVSWYQQTPGQGLQFLFEYFSETQRNKGNFPGRFSGRQFSNSRSEMNVSTLELGDSALYLCASSLGDLNTEAFFGQGTRLTVV.

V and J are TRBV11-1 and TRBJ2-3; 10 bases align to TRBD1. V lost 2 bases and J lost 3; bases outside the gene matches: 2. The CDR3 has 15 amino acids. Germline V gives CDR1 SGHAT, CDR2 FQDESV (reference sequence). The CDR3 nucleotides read TGTGCCAGCAGCTTAAGGACAGGGGGAACAGATACGCAGTATTTT. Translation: CASSLRTGGTDTQYF.

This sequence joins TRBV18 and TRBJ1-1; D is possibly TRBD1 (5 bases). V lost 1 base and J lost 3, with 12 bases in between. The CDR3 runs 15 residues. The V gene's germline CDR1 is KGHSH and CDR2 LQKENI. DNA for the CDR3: TGTGCCAGCTCACCACAGGGGAACAGAGACACTGAAGCTTTCTTT. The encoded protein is CASSPQGNRDTEAFF.

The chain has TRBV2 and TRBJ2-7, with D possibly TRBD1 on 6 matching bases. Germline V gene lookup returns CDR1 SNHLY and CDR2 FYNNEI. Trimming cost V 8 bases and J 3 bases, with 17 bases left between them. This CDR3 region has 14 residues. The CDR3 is CASGTGMKIYEQYF. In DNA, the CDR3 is TGTGCCAGCGGAACAGGGATGAAGATCTACGAGCAGTACTTC.

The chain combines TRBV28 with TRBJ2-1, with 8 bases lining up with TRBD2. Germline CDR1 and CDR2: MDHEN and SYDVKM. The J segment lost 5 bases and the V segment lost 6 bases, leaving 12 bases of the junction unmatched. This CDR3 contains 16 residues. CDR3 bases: TGTGCCAGCAGCCCAATAGCGGGGAGAAGAGACAATGAGCAGTTCTTC. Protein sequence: CASSPIAGRRDNEQFF.

The CDR3 nucleotides read TGCGCCACCAGAGGGACAGCGAACACCGGGGAGCTGTTTTTT. It encodes CATRGTANTGELFF. V gene TRBV5-1 combines with J gene TRBJ2-2; TRBD1 agrees at 7 bases. With V trimmed by 9 bases and J by 0 bases, 5 bases remained unmatched. This CDR3 has 14 amino acids. Looked up from germline, CDR1 is SGHRS and CDR2 is YFSETQ.

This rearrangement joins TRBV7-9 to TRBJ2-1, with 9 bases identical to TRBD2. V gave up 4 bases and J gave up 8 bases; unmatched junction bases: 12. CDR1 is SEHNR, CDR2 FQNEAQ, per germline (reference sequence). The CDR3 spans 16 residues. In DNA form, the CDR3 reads TGTGCCAGCAGCTCGAATCTTGGCGGGGGGGTCGATGAGCAGTTCTTC. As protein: CASSSNLGGGVDEQFF.

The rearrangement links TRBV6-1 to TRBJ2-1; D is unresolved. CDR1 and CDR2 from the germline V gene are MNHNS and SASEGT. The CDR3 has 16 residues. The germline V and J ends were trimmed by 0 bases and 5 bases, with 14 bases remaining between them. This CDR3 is CASSEALRLIHNEQFF. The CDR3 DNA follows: TGTGCCAGCAGTGAAGCGCTCAGGCTCATCCACAATGAGCAGTTCTTC.

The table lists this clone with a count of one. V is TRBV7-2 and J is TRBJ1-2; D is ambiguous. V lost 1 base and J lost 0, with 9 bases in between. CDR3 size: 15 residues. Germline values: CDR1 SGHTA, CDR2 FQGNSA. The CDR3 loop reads CASSLVPGPNYGYTF. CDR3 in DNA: TGTGCCAGCAGCTTAGTACCGGGTCCTAACTATGGCTACACCTTC. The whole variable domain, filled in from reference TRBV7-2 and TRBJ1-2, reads GAGVSQSPSNKVTEKGKDVELRCDPISGHTALYWYRQSLGQGLEFLIYFQGNSAPDKSGLPSDRFSAERTGGSVSTLTIQRTQQEDSAVYLCASSLVPGPNYGYTFGSGTRLTVV.

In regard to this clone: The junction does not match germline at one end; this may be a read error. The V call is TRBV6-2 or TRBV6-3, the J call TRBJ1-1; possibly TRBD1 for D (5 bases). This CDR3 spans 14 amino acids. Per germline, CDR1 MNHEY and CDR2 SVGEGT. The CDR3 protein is CASSDSVGRGEAFF. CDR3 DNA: TGTGCCAGCAGTGACTCGGTTGGAAGGGGTGAAGCTTTCTTT.

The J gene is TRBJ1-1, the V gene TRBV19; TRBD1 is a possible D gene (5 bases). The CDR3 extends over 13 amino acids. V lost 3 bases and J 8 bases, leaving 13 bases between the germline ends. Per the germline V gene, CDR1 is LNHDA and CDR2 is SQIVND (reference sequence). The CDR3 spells CASSIVGAREAFF. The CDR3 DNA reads TGTGCCAGTAGTATTGTTGGGGCGCGGGAAGCTTTCTTT. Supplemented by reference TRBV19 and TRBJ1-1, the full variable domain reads DGGITQSPKYLFRKEGQNVTLSCEQNLNHDAMYWYRQDPGQGLRLIYYSQIVNDFQKGDIAEGYSVSREKKESFPLTVTSAQKNPTAFYLCASSIVGAREAFFGQGTRLTVV.